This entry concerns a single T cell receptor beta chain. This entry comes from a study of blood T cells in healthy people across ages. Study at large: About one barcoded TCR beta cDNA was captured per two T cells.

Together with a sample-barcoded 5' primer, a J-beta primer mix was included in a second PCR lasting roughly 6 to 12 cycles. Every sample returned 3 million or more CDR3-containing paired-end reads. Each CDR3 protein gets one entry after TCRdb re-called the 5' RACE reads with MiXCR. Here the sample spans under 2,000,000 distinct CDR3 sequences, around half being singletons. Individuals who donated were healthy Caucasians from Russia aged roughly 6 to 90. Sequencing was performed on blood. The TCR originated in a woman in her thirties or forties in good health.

The CDR3 DNA is TGTGCCAGCAGCCTCCGCGGGCTGGGCCTAACAGATACGCAGTATTTT. As protein: CASSLRGLGLTDTQYF. J is TRBJ2-3 and V is TRBV11-2, with a possible D match to TRBD2 (5 bases). Per germline, CDR1 SGHAT and CDR2 FQNNGV. The CDR3 contains 16 residues. V was cut by 5 bases and J by 3 bases, with 18 bases left in between.